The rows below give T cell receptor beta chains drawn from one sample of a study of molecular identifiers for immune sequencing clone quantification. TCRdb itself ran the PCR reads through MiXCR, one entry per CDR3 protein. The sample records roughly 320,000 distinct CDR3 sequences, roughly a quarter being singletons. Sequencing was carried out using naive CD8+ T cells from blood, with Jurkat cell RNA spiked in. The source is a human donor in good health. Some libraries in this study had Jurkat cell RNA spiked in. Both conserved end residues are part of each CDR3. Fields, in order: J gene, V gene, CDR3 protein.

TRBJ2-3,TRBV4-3,CASSPAPGPRHTDTQYF
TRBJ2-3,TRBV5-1,CASKSKGTTDTQYF
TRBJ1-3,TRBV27,CASSPNPGITGNTIYF
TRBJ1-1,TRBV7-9,CASSLAGTVEAFF
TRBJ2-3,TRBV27,CASRLGTASTDTQYF
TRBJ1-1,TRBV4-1,CASSIGQGAKTEAFF
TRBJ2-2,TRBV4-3,CASSQDKANTGELFF
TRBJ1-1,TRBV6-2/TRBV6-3,CASVGSILVEAFF
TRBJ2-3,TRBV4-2,CASSQGTGASTDTQYF
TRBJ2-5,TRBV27,CASTILAGGQIQETQYF
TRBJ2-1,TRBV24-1,CATSDFSLAGGDEQFF
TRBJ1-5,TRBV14,CASSHRDRVKNQPQHF
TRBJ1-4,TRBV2,CATLAGGSEKVFF
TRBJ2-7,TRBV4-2,CASSQDIGSYEQYF
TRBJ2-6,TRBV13,CASSARDFNVLTF
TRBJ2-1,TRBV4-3,CASSQDRLGQGLGRYNEQFF
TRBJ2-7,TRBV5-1,CASSLERGAPYEQYF
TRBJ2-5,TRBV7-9,CASSLDLMTVQVQETQYF
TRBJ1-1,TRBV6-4,CASSEWQRDTEAFF
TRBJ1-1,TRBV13,CASSDRYTEAFF
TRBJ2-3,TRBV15,CATSRSNADTQYF
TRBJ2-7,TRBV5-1,CASSQTDGFFYEQYF
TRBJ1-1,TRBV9,CACSPTGTPNTEAFF
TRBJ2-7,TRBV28,CASRPEVAGYEQYF
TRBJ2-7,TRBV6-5,CASSRIPGASDPYEQYF
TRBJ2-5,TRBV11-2,CASSLRDSETQYF
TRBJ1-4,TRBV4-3,CASSQDSSTNEKLFF
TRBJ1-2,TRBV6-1,CASSEAHPYGTGYGYTF
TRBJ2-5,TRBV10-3,CAISDTGIKETQYF
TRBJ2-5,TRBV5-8,CASSLGTGSGETQYF
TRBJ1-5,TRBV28,CASSRVLGNQPQHF
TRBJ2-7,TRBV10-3,CAIRIESQAMNYEQYF
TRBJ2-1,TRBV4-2,CASSQDGGNEQFF
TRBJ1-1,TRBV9,CASSPFLIMNTEAYF
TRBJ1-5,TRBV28,CASSFTGTSDHQPQHF
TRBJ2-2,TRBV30,CAWSGPGSGELFF
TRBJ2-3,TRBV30,CAWSEQDTQYF
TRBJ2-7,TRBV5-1,CASSTSGGPYEQYF
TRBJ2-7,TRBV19,CASSIDPSYEQYF
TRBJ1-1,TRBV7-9,CASSLGQGAFSTEAFF
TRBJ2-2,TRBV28,CASSTPLRDRDTLNTGELFF
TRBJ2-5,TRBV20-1,CSARSPGGQETQYF
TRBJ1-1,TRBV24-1,CATSDATGGPEAFF
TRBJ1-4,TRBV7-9,CASSPPPGLNEKLFF
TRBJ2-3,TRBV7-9,CASSSPGLAGETDTQYF